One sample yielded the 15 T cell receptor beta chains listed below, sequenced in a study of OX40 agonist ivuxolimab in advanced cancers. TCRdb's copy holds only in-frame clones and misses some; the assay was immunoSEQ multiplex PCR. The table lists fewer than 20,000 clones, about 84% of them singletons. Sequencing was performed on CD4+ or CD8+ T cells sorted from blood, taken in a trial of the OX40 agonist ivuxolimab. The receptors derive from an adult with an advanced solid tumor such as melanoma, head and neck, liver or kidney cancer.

The CDR3 is CASIRQGFRHNSPLHF. CDR3 DNA sequence: TGTGCCAGCATCCGACAGGGCTTTCGCCATAATTCACCCCTCCACTTT. V usage is TRBV5-6 and J usage is TRBJ1-6, with TRBD1 matching 7 bases. This CDR3 comprises 16 residues. Trimming cost V 6 bases and J 5 bases; bases outside gene matches: 11. Germline CDR1 SGHDT, CDR2 YYEEEE.

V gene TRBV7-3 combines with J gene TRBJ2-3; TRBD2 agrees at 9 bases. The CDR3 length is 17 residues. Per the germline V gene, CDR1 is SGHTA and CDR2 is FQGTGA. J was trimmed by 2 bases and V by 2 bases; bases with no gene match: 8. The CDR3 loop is CASSLGDLAGFTDTQYF. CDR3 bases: TGTGCCAGCAGCTTAGGGGACCTAGCGGGATTCACAGATACGCAGTATTTT.

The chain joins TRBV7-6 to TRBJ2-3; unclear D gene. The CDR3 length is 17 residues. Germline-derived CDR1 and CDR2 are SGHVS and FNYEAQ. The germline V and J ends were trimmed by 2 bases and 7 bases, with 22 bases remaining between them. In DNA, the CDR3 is TGTGCCAGCAGCTTAAGAGTGGTAGATACAACCAAAAATACGCAGTATTTT. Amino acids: CASSLRVVDTTKNTQYF.

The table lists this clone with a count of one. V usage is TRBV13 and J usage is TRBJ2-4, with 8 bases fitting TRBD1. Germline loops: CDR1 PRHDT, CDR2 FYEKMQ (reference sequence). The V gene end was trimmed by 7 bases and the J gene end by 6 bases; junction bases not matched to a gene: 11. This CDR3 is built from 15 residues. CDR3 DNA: TGTGCCAGCACCCTTAGCAGGGGGCAGAGAAACATTCAGTACTTC. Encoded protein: CASTLSRGQRNIQYF.

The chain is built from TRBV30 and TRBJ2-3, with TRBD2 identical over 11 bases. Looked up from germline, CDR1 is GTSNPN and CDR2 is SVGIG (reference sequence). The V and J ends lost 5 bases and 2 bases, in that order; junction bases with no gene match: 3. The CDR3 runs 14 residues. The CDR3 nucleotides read TGTGCCTGGGTACTAGCGGGGGCCACAGATACGCAGTATTTT. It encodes CAWVLAGATDTQYF.

The CDR3 loop reads CASSESGVNEQFF. CDR3 coding DNA: TGTGCCAGCAGTGAATCGGGAGTCAATGAGCAGTTCTTC. This sequence joins TRBV6-1 and TRBJ2-1; the D gene is possibly TRBD2 (6 bases). CDR3 length: 13 residues. Germline CDR1 MNHNS, CDR2 SASEGT. Between the trimmed V and J ends, which lost 2 bases and 6 bases, there was a span of 8 bases.

The CDR3 here is CASSPWDRSNEQYF. For the CDR3, the DNA is TGCGCCAGCAGCCCCTGGGACAGGTCGAACGAGCAGTACTTC. V is TRBV5-1 and J is TRBJ2-7; 8 nucleotides agree with TRBD1. Germline-derived CDR1 and CDR2 are SGHRS and YFSETQ. The CDR3 is made up of 14 amino acids. V lost 4 bases to trimming and J lost 5 bases; unmatched junction nucleotides: 8.

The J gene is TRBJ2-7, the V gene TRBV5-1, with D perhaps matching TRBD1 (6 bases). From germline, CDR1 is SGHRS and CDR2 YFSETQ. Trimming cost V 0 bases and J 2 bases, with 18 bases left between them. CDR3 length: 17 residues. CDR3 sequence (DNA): TGCGCCAGCAGCTTGGCACAGGGAAGGCTTCCTCCCTACGAGCAGTACTTC. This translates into CASSLAQGRLPPYEQYF.

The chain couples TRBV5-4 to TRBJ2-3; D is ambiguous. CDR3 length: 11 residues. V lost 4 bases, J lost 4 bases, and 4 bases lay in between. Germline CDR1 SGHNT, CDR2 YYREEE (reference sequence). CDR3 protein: CASSLADTQYF. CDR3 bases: TGTGCCAGCAGCCTCGCAGATACGCAGTATTTT.

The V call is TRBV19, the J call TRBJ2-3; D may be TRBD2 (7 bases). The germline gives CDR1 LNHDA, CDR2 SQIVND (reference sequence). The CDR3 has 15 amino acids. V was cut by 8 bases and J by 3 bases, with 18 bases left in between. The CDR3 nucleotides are TGTGCCAGTCAAGGAGGGGGGGCGAGGACAGATACGCAGTATTTT. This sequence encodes CASQGGGARTDTQYF. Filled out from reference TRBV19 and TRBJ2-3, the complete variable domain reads DGGITQSPKYLFRKEGQNVTLSCEQNLNHDAMYWYRQDPGQGLRLIYYSQIVNDFQKGDIAEGYSVSREKKESFPLTVTSAQKNPTAFYLCASQGGGARTDTQYFGPGTRLTVL.

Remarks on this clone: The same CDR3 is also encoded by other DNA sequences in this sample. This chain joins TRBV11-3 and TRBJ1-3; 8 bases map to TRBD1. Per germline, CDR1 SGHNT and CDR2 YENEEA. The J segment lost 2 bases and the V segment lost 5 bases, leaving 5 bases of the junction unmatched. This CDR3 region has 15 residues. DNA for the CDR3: TGTGCCAGCAGCCCCGGACAGGGCCCTGGAAACACCATATATTTT. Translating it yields CASSPGQGPGNTIYF.

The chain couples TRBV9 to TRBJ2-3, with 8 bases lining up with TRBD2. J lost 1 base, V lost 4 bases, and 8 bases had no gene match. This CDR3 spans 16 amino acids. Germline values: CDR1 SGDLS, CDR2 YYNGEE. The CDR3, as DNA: TGTGCCAGCAGCTCATCGGTCGGGGGGGGCACAGATACGCAGTATTTT. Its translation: CASSSSVGGGTDTQYF. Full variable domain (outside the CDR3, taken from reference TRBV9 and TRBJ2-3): DSGVTQTPKHLITATGQRVTLRCSPRSGDLSVYWYQQSLDQGLQFLIQYYNGEERAKGNILERFSAQQFPDLHSELNLSSLELGDSALYFCASSSSVGGGTDTQYFGPGTRLTVL.

CDR3: CASSQGLGLAVTDTQYF. DNA for the CDR3: TGCGCCAGCAGCCAAGGGCTTGGGTTGGCTGTCACAGATACGCAGTATTTT. V and J are TRBV4-1 and TRBJ2-3; D unclear. This CDR3 has 17 amino acids. Trimming shortened V by 1 base and J by 2 bases, and 16 bases separated the two germline ends. CDR1 and CDR2 (germline): MGHRA, YSYEKL.

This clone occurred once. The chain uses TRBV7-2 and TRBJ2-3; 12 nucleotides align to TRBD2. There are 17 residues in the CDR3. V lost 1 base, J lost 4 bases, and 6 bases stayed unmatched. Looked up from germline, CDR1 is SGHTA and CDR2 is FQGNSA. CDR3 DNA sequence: TGTGCCAGCAGCTTAGTTGGGCTAGCGGGGGGGTCAGATACGCAGTATTTT. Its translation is CASSLVGLAGGSDTQYF.

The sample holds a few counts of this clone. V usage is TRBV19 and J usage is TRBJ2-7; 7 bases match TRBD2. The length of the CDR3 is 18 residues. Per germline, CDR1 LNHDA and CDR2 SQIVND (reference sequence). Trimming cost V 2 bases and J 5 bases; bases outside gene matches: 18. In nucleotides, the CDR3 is TGTGCCAGTAGTATAACGTCAGGTGGCGCGGGAGCTGCAAACGAGCAGTACTTC. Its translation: CASSITSGGAGAANEQYF.